This T cell receptor (beta chain) is drawn from a study of cytomegalovirus exposure and HLA in healthy donors. PCR amplification relied on 60 Vbeta primers (plus 13 Jbeta primers). Using immunoSEQ multiplex PCR, the repertoire was profiled, and TCRdb retains in-frame clones only, with some absent. The sample lists roughly 120,000 clones; 81% were seen once. CDR1 and CDR2 from the germline V gene are SGHRS and YFSETQ. This CDR3 region has 17 residues. With 0 bases removed from V and 7 bases from J, the gap between germline ends came to 22 bases. The specimen sequenced was PBMCs. This chain joins TRBV5-1 and TRBJ2-5, with D possibly TRBD1 on 6 matching bases. This TCR was sampled from a young woman in good health and CMV-seronegative. This CDR3 reads CASSLVFLDRTRGTQYF. CDR3 DNA sequence: TGCGCCAGCAGCTTGGTTTTTCTCGACAGGACGAGAGGGACCCAGTACTTC.